This T cell receptor (beta chain) originates from a study of blood T cell repertoires in COVID-19. This clone is deemed medium-sized. The sample contains more than one DNA sequence encoding this CDR3. The germline V gene encodes CDR1 SEHNR and CDR2 FQNEAQ (reference sequence). V lost 5 bases and J 1 base, leaving 11 bases between the germline ends. The CDR3 has 14 residues. Original processing methods: Reference gene primer amplification yielded estimated nucleated cell counts. Using immunoSEQ multiplex PCR, the repertoire was profiled, and TCRdb retains in-frame clones only, with some absent. The V and J calls and clone size were taken over from that table, and D and trimming were inferred from the DNA. The sample lists around 150,000 clones; approximately 82% were seen once.

This chain connects TRBV7-9 to TRBJ1-1; no reliable D call. The origin of this receptor is a man aged 55 to 69 who had recovered from COVID-19. Sequences were obtained from peripheral blood. The CDR3 coding sequence is TGTGCCAGCAGCCTCTCGGCGGGGAACACTGAAGCTTTCTTT. This encodes CASSLSAGNTEAFF.